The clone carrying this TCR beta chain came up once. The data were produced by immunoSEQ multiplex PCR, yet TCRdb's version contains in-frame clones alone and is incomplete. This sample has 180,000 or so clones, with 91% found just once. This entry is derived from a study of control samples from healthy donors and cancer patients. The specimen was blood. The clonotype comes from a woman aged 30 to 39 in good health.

CDR3 residues: CAWSARWGASNQPQHF. CDR3 DNA sequence: TGTGCCTGGAGTGCACGTTGGGGGGCAAGCAATCAGCCCCAGCATTTT. The rearrangement joins TRBV30 to TRBJ1-5, with a possible D match to TRBD1 (6 bases). In germline, CDR1 is GTSNPN, CDR2 SVGIG (reference sequence). Trimming pared 1 base from V and 1 base from J, leaving 14 bases between. The CDR3 extends over 16 amino acids. Full variable domain (remainder filled in from reference TRBV30 and TRBJ1-5): SQTIHQWPATLVQPVGSPLSLECTVEGTSNPNLYWYRQAAGRGLQLLFYSVGIGQISSEVPQNLSASRPQDRQFILSSKKLLLSDSGFYLCAWSARWGASNQPQHFGDGTRLSIL.